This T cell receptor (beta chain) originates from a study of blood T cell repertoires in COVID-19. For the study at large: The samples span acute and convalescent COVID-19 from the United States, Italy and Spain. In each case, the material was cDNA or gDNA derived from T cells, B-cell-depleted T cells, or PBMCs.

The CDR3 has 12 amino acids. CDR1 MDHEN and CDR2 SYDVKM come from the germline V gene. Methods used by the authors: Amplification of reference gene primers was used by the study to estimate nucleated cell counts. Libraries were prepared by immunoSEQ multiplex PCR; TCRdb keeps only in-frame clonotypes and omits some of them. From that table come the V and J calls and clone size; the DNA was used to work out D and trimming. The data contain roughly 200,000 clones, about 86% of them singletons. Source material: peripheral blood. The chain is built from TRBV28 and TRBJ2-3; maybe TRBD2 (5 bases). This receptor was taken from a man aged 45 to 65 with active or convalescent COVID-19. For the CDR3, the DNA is TGTGTCTCCCGGGATCGTACAGATACGCAGTATTTT. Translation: CVSRDRTDTQYF.